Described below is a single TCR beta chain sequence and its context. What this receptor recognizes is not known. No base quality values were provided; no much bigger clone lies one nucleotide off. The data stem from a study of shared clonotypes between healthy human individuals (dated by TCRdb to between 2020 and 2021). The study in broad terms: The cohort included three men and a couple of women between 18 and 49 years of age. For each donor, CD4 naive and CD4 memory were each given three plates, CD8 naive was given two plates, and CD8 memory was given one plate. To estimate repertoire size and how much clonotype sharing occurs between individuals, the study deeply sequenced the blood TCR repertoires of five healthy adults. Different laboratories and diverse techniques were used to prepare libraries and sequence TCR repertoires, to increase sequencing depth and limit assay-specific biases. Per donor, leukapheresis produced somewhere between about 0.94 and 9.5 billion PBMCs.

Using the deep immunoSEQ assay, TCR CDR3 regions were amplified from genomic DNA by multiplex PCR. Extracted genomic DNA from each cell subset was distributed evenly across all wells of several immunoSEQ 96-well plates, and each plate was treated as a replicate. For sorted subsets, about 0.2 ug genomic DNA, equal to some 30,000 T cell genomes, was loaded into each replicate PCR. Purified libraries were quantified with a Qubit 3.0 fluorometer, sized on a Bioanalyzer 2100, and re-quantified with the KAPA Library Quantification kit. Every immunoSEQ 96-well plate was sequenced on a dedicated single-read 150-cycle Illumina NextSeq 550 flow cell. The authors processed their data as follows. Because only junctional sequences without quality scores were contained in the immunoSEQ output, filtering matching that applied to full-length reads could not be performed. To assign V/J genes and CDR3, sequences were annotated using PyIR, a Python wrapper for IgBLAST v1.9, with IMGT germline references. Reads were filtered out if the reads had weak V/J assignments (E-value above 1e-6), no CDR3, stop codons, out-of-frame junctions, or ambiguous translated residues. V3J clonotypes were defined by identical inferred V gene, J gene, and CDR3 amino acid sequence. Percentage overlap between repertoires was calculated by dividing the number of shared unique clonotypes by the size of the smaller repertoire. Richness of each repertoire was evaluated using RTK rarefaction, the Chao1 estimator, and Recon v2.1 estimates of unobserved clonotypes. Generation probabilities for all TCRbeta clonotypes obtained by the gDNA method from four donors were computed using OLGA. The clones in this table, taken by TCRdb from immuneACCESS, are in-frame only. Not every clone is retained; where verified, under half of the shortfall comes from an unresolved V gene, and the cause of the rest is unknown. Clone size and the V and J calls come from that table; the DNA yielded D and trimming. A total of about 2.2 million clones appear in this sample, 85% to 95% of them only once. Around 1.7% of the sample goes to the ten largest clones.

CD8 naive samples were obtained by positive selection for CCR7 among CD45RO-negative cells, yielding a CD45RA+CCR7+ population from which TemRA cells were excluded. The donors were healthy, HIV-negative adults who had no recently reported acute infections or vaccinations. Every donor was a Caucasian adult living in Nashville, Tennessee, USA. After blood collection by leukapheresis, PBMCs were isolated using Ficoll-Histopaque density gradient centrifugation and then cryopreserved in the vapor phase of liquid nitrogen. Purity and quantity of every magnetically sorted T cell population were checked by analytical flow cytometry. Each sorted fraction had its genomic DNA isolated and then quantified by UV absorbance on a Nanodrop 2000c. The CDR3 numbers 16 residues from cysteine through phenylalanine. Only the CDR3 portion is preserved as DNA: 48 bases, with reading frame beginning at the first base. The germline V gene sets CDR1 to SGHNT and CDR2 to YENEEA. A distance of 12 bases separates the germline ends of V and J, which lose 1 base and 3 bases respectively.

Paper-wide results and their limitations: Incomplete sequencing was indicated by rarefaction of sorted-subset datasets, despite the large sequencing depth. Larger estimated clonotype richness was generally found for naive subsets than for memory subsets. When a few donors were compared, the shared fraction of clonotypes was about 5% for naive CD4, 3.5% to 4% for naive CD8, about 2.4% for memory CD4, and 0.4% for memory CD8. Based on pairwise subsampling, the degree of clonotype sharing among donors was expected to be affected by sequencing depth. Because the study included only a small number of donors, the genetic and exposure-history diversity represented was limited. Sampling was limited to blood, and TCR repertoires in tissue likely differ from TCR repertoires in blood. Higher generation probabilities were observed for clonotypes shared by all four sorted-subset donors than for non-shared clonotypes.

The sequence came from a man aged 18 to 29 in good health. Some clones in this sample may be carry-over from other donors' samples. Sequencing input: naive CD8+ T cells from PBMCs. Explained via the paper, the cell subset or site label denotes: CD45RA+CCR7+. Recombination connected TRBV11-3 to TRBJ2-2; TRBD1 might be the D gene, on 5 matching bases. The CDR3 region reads CASSLGGPSYTGELFF. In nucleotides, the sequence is TGTGCCAGCAGCTTAGGGGGCCCGAGCTACACCGGGGAGCTGTTTTTT.